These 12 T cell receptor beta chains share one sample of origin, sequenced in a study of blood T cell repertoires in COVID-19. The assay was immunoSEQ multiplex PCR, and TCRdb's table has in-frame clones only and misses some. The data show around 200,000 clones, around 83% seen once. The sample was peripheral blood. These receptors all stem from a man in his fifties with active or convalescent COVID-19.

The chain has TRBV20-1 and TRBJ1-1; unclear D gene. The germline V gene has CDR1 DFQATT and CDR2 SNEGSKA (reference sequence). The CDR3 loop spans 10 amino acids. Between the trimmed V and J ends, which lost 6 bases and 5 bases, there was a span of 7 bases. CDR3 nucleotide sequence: TGCAGTGCGCTAGAGACTGAAGCTTTCTTT. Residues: CSALETEAFF.

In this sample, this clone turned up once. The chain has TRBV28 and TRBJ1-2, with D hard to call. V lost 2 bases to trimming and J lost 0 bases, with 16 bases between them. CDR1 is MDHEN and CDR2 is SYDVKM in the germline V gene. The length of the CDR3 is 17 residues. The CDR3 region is CASSLAAVQSTNYGYTF. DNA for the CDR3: TGTGCCAGCAGTTTAGCGGCCGTCCAATCTACTAACTATGGCTACACCTTC.

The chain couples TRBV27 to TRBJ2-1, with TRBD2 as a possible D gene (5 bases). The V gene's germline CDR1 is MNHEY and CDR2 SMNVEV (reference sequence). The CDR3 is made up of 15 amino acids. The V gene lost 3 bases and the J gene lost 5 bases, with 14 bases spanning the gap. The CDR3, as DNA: TGTGCCAGCAGTTTCCTCAGCGGAACGAACAATGAGCAGTTCTTC. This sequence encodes CASSFLSGTNNEQFF.

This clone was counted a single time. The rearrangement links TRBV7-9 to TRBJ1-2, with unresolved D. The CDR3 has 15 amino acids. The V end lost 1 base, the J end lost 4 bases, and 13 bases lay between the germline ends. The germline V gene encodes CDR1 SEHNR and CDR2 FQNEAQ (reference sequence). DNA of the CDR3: TGTGCCAGCAGCTTAGTCTCAGGCGAAAGCTATGGCTACACCTTC. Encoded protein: CASSLVSGESYGYTF.

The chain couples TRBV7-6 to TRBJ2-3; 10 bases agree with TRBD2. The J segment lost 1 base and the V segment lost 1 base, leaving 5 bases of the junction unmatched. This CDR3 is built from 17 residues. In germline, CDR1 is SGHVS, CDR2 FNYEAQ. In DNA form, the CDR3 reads TGTGCCAGCAGCTTAGGATCTAGCGGGGGCCGCACAGATACGCAGTATTTT. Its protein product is CASSLGSSGGRTDTQYF.

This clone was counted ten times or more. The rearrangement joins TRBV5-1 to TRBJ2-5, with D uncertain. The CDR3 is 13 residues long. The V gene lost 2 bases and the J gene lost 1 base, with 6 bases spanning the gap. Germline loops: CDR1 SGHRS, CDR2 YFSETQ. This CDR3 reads CASSFAAQETQYF. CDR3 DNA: TGCGCCAGCAGCTTCGCGGCCCAAGAGACCCAGTACTTC.

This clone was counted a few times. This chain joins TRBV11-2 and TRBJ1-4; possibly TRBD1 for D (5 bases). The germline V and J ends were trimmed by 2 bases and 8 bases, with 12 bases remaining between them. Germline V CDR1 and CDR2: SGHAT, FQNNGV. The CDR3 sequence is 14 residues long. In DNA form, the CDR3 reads TGTGCCAGCAGCTTACAGGGCCTCTCCGAAAAACTGTTTTTT. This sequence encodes CASSLQGLSEKLFF. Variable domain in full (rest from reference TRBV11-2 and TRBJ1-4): EAGVAQSPRYKIIEKRQSVAFWCNPISGHATLYWYQQILGQGPKLLIQFQNNGVVDDSQLPKDRFSAERLKGVDSTLKIQPAKLEDSAVYLCASSLQGLSEKLFFGSGTQLSVL.

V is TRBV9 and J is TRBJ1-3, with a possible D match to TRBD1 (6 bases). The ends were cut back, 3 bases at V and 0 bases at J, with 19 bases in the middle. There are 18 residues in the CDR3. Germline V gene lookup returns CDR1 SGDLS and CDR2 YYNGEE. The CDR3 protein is CASSESGGARDSGNTIYF. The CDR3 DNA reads TGTGCCAGCAGCGAAAGTGGGGGGGCCAGAGACTCTGGAAACACCATATATTTT.

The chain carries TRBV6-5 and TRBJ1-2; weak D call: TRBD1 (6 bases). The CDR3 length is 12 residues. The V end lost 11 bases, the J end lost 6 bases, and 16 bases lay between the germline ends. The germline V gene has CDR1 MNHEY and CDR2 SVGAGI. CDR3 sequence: CACWGGGHGYTF. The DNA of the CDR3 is TGTGCCTGTTGGGGCGGGGGCCATGGCTACACCTTC.

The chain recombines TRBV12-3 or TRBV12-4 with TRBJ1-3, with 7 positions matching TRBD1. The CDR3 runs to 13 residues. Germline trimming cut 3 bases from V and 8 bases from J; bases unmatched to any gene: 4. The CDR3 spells CASSFAGGDTIYF. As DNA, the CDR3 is TGTGCCAGCAGTTTTGCAGGGGGAGACACCATATATTTT.

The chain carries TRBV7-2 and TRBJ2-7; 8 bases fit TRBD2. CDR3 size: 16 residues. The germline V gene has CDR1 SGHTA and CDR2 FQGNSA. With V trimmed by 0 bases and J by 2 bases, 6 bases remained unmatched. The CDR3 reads CASSLAPGGAAYEQYF. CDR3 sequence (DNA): TGTGCCAGCAGCTTAGCACCCGGGGGGGCGGCCTACGAGCAGTACTTC. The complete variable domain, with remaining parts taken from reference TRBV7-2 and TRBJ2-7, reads GAGVSQSPSNKVTEKGKDVELRCDPISGHTALYWYRQSLGQGLEFLIYFQGNSAPDKSGLPSDRFSAERTGGSVSTLTIQRTQQEDSAVYLCASSLAPGGAAYEQYFGPGTRLTVT.

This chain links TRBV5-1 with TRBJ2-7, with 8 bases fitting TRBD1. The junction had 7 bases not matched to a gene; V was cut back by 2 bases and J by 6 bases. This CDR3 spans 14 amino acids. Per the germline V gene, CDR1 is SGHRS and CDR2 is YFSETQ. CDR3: CASSFRDRSGEQYF. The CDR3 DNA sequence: TGCGCCAGCAGCTTCCGGGACAGGTCAGGCGAGCAGTACTTC.